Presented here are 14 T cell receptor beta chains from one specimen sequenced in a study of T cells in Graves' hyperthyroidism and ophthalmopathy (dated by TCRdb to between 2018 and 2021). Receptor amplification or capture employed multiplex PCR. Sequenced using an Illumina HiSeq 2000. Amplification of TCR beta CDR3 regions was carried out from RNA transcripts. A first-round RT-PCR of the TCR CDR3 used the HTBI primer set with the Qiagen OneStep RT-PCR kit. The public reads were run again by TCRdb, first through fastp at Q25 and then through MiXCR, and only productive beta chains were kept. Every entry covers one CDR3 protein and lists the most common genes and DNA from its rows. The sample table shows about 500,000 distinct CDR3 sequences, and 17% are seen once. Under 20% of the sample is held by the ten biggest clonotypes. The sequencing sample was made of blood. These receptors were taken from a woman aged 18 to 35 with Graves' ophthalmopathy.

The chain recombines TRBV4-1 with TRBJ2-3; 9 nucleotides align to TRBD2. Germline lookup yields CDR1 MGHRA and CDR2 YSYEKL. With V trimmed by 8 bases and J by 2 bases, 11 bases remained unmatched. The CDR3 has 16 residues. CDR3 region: CASATFLAGITDTQYF. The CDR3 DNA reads TGCGCCAGCGCCACGTTCCTAGCGGGGATCACAGATACGCAGTATTTT.

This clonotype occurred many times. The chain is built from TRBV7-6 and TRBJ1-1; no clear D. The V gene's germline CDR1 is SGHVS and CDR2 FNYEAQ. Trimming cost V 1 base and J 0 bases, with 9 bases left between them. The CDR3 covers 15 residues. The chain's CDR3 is CASSLDTVLNTEAFF. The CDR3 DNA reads TGTGCCAGCAGCTTAGATACGGTATTGAACACTGAAGCTTTCTTT.

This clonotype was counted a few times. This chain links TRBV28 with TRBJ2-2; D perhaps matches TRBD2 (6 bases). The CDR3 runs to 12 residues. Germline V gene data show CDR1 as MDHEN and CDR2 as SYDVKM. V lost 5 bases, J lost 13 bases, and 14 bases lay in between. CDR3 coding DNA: TGTGCCAGCAGTCCTCTTGCGGGGTGGCTGTTTTTT. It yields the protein CASSPLAGWLFF.

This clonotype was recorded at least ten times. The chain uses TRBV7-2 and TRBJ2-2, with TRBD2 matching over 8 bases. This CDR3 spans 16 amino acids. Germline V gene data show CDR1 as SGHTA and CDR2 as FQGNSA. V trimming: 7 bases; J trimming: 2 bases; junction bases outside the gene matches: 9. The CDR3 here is CASKPRGGANTGELFF. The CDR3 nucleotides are TGTGCCAGCAAACCTCGGGGGGGGGCCAACACCGGGGAGCTGTTTTTT.

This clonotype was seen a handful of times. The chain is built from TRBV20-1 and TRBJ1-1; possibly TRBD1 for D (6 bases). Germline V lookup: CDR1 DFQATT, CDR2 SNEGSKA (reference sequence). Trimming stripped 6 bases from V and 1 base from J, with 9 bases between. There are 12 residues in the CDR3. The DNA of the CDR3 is TGCAGTGCAAAGACAGGGAACACTGAAGCTTTCTTT. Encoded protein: CSAKTGNTEAFF.

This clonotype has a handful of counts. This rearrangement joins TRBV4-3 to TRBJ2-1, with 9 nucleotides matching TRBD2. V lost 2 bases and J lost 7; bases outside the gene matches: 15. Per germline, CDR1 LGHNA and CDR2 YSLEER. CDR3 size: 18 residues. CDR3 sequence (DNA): TGCGCCAGCAGCCAAACAGGGAATAGCGGGAGAGCGGCGAATGAGCAGTTCTTC. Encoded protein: CASSQTGNSGRAANEQFF.

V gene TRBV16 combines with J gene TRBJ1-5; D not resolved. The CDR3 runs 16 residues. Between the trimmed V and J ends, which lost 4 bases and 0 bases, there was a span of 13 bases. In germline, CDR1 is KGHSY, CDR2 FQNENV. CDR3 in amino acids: CASSPRLDYSNQPQHF. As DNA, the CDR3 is TGTGCCAGCAGCCCCCGCCTGGATTATAGCAATCAGCCCCAGCATTTT.

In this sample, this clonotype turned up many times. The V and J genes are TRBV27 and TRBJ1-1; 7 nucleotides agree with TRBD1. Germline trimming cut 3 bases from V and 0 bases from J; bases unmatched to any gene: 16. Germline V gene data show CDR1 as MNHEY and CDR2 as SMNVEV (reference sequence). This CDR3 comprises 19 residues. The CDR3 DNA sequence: TGTGCCAGCAGTTTCGGGGACGCCTCGGGACAGATTATGAACACTGAAGCTTTCTTT. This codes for CASSFGDASGQIMNTEAFF.

CDR3 residues: CATSYGRVPEQYF. DNA for the CDR3: TGTGCCACCAGCTATGGTCGCGTCCCCGAGCAGTACTTC. The J gene is TRBJ2-7, the V gene TRBV15; D ambiguous. V lost 5 bases to trimming and J lost 6 bases, with 14 bases between them. This CDR3 contains 13 residues. Germline lookup yields CDR1 LNHNV and CDR2 YYDKDF (reference sequence).

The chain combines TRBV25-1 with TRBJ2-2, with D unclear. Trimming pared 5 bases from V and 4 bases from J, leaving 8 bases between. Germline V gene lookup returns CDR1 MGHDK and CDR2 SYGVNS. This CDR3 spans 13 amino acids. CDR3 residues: CASSQTFTGELFF. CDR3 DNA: TGTGCCAGCAGTCAAACCTTCACCGGGGAGCTGTTTTTT.

CDR3 DNA: TGTGCCAGCAGCCAACCCGGTGGCGGGACTAGCGTATCCGAGCAGTACTTC. Translating gives CASSQPGGGTSVSEQYF. The gene calls are TRBV4-2 and TRBJ2-7, with TRBD2 identical over 10 bases. CDR3 size: 17 residues. J gave up 6 bases and V 2 bases, and 13 bases lay outside the gene matches. Germline values: CDR1 LGHNA, CDR2 YNFKEQ.

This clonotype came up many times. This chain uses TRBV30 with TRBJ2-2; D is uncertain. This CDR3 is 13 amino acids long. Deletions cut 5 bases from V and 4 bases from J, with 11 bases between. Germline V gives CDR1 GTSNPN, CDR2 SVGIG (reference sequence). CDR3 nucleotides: TGTGCCTGGCACCTGTTACCCACCGGGGAGCTGTTTTTT. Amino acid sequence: CAWHLLPTGELFF.

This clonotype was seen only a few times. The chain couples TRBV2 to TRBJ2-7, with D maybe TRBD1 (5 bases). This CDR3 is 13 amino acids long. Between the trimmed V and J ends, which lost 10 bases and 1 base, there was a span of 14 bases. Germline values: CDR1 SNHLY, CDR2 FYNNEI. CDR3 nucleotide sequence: TGTGCCAAAGGGGATACCTTTTCCTACGAGCAGTACTTC. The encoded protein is CAKGDTFSYEQYF. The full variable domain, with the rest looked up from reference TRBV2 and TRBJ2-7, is EPEVTQTPSHQVTQMGQEVILRCVPISNHLYFYWYRQILGQKVEFLVSFYNNEISEKSEIFDDQFSVERPDGSNFTLKIRSTKLEDSAMYFCAKGDTFSYEQYFGPGTRLTVT.

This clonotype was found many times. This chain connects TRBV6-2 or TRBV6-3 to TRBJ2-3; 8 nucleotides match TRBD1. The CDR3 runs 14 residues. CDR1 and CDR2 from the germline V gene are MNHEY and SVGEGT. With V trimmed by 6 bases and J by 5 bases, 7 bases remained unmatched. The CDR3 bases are TGTGCCAGCAGGCCCGGACAGGGTGGAGATACGCAGTATTTT. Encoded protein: CASRPGQGGDTQYF.